The source of this T cell receptor (beta chain) is a study of beta chain features in type 1 diabetes. General study points: Patients with Type 1 diabetes showed moderately but significantly shorter TCRB CDR3s in all four CD4+ subsets. Compared with healthy donors, patients appeared to share more similar naive, central memory and regulatory TCRB repertoires. cDNA-based sequencing might over-represent cells highly expressing TCR.

Sequencing targeted expressed TCRB transcripts, as all isolated RNA had been reverse transcribed. Some clones are missing from TCRdb's copy, which holds only in-frame ones; the method was immunoSEQ multiplex PCR. The profile shows about 650,000 clones, over 10% of them singletons. In its sample, this clone was seen a few times. Its matching antigen is unknown. V lost 0 bases and J lost 2, with 14 bases in between. CDR3 size: 16 residues. The germline V gene encodes CDR1 SGHNT and CDR2 YYREEE (reference sequence). This rearrangement joins TRBV5-4 to TRBJ2-5; perhaps TRBD1 as D (5 bases). Sequencing was done on a sample of naive CD4+ T cells from blood. This clonotype was sampled from a man aged 25 to 45 with type 1 diabetes. The CDR3 sequence: CASSLATGLFQETQYF. In DNA form, the CDR3 reads TGTGCCAGCAGCTTGGCAACAGGCTTATTTCAAGAGACCCAGTACTTC.